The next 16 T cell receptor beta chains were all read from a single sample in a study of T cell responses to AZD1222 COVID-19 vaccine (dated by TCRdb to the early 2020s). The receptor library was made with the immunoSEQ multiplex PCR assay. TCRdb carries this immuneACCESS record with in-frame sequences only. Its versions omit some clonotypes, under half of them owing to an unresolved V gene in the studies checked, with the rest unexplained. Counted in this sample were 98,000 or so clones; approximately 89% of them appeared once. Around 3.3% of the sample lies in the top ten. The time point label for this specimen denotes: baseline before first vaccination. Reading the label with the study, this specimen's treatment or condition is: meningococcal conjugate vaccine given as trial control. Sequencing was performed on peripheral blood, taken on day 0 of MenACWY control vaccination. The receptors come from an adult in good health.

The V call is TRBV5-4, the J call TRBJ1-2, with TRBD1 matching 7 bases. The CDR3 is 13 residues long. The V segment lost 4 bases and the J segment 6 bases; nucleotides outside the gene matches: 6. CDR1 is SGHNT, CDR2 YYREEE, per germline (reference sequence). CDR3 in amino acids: CASSLSGGNGYTF. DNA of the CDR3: TGTGCCAGCAGCCTATCAGGGGGGAATGGCTACACCTTC. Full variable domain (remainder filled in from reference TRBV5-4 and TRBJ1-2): ETGVTQSPTHLIKTRGQQVTLRCSSQSGHNTVSWYQQALGQGPQFIFQYYREEENGRGNFPPRFSGLQFPNYSSELNVNALELDDSALYLCASSLSGGNGYTFGSGTRLTVV.

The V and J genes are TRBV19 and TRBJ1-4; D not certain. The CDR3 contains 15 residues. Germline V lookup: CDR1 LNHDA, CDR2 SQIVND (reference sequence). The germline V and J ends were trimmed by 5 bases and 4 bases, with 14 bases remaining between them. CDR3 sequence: CASSGSRVNNEKLFF. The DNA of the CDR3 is TGTGCCAGTAGTGGGTCCCGGGTCAATAATGAAAAACTGTTTTTT.

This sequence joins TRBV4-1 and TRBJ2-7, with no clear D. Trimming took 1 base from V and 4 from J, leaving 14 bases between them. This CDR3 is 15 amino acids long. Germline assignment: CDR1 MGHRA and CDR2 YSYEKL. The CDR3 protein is CASSQAMFPHYEQYF. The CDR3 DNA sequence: TGCGCCAGCAGCCAAGCAATGTTCCCGCATTACGAGCAGTACTTC.

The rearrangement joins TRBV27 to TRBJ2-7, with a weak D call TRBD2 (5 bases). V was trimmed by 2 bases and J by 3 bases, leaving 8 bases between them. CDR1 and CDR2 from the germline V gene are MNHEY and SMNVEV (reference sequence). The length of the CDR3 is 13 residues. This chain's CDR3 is CASSLRERYEQYF. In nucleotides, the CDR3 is TGTGCCAGCAGTTTAAGGGAGCGCTACGAGCAGTACTTC.

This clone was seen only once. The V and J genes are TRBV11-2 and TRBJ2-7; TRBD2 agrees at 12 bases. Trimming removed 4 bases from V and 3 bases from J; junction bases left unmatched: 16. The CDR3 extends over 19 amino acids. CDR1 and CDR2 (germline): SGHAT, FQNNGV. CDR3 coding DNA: TGTGCCAGCAGCTCTCGGACTAGCGGGGCCACCCTCAACGTCTACGAGCAGTACTTC. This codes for CASSSRTSGATLNVYEQYF.

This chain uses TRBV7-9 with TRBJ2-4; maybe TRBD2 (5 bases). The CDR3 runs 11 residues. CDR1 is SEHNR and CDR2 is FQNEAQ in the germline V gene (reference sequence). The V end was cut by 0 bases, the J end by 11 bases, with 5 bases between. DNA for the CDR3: TGTGCCAGCAGCTTAGCGGACTTTCAGTACTTC. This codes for CASSLADFQYF.

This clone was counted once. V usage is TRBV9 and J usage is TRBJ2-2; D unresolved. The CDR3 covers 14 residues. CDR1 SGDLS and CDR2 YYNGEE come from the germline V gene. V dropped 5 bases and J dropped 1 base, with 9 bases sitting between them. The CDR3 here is CASRGPQNTGELFF. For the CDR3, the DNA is TGTGCCAGCAGAGGACCTCAGAACACCGGGGAGCTGTTTTTT.

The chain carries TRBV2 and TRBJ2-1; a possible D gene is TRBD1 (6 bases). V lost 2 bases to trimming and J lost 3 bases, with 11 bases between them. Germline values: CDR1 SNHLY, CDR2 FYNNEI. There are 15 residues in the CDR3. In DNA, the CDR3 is TGTGCCAGCAGTGAACATCGGGACATCTACAATGAGCAGTTCTTC. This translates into CASSEHRDIYNEQFF.

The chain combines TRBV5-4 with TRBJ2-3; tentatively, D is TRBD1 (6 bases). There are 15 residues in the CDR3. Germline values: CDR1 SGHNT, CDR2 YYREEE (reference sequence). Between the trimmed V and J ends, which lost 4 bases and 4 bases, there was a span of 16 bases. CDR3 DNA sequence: TGTGCCAGCAGCCCCAAACAGGGTTCCGCAGATACGCAGTATTTT. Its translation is CASSPKQGSADTQYF.

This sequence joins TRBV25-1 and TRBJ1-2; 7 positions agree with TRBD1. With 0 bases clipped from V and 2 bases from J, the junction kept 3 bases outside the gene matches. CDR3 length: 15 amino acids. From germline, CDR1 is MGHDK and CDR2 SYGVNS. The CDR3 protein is CASSEYQGDNYGYTF. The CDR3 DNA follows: TGTGCCAGCAGTGAATATCAGGGGGACAACTATGGCTACACCTTC.

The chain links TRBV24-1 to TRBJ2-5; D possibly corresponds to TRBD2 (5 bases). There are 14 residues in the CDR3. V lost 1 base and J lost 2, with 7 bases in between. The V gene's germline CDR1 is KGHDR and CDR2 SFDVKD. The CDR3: CATSDFPGQETQYF. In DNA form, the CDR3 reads TGTGCCACCAGTGATTTCCCGGGACAAGAGACCCAGTACTTC.

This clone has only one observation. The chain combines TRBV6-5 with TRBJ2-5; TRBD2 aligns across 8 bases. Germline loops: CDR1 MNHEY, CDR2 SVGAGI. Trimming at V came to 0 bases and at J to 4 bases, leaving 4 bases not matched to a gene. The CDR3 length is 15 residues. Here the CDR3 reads CASSYSAGGGETQYF. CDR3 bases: TGTGCCAGCAGTTACTCGGCGGGAGGAGGAGAGACCCAGTACTTC.

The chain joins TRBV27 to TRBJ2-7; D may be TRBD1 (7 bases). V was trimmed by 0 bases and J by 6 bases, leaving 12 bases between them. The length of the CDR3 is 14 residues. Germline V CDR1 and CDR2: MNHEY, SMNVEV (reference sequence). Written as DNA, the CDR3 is TGTGCCAGCAGTTTATCTCAGGGGGGCGGCGAGCAGTACTTC. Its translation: CASSLSQGGGEQYF.

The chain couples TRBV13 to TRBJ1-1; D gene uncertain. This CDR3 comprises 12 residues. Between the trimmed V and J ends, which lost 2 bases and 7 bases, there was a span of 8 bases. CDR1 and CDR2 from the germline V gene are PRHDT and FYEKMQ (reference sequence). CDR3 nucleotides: TGTGCCAGCAGCTTAAGTAAAGGTGAAGCTTTCTTT. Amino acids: CASSLSKGEAFF.

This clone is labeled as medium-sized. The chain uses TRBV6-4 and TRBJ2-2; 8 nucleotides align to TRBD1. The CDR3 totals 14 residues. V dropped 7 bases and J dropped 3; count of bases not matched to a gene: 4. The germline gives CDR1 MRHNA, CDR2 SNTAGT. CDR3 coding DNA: TGTGCCAGCACGACAGGGGAGGACACCGGGGAGCTGTTTTTT. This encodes CASTTGEDTGELFF.

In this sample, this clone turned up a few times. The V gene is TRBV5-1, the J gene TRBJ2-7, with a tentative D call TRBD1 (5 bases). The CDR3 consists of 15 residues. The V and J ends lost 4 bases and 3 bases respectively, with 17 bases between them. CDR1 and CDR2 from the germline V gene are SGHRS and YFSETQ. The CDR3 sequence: CASSLLPTGNYEQYF. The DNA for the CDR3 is TGCGCCAGCAGCCTGCTACCCACAGGAAACTACGAGCAGTACTTC.